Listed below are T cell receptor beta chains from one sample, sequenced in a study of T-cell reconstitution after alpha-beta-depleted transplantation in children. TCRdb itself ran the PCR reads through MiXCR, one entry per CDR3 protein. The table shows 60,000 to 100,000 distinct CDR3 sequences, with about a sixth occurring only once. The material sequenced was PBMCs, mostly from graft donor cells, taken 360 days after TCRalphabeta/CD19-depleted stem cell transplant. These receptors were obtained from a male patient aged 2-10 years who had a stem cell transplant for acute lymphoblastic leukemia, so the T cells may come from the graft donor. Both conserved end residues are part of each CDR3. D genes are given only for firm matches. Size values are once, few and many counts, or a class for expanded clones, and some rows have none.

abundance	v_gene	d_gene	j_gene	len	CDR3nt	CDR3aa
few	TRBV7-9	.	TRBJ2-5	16	TGTGCCAGCAGCTTTTTCTCGTTTGAACCTCAAGAGACCCAGTACTTC	CASSFFSFEPQETQYF
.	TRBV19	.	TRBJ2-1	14	TGTGCCAGTAGTATAGGGATAGGCTACAATGAGCAGTTCTTC	CASSIGIGYNEQFF
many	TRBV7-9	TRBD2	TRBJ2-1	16	TGTGCCAGCAGCTCCCGACTAGCTCTTGCCTACAATGAGCAGTTCTTC	CASSSRLALAYNEQFF
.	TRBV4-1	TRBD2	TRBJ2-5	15	TGCGCCAGCAGCCCGACTAGCGGGGTACAAGAGACCCAGTACTTC	CASSPTSGVQETQYF
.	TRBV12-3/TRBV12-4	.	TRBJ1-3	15	TGTGCCAGGAGGCCCGTTGGGACCTCTGGAAACACCATATATTTT	CARRPVGTSGNTIYF
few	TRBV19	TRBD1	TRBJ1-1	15	TGTGCCAGTAGTATCCGGGACAGGAGTAACACTGAAGCTTTCTTT	CASSIRDRSNTEAFF
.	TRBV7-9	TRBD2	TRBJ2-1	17	TGTGCCAGCAGTTTCTCAGGGACTAGCGGGAGGGTCAATGAGCAGTTCTTC	CASSFSGTSGRVNEQFF
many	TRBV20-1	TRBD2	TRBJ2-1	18	TGCAGTGCTAGAGACCGAGCGGGAGGGCCTGGTGGGTACAATGAGCAGTTCTTC	CSARDRAGGPGGYNEQFF
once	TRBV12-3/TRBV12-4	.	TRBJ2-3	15	TGTGCCAGTCATGCTACGTGGGGGCGGACAGATACGCTGTATTTT	CASHATWGRTDTLYF
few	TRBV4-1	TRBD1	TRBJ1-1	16	TGCGCCAGCAGCCAAGGGGACAGGGGACTGAACACTGAAGCTTTCTTT	CASSQGDRGLNTEAFF
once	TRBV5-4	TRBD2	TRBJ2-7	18	TGTGCCAGCAGCTTGGGAAGAGGCGGGAGGCCGCCGGGCTACGAGCAGTACTTC	CASSLGRGGRPPGYEQYF
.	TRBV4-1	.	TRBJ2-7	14	TGCGCCAGCAGCCAAGCGGGAGCGGCCTACGAGCAGTACTTC	CASSQAGAAYEQYF
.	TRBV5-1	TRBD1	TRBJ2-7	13	TGCGCCAGCAGCTCAGGACAGGGACGGGAGCAGTACTTC	CASSSGQGREQYF
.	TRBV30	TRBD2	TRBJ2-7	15	TGTGCCTGGAGTAGACTAGCGGGAGTAGCATACGAGCAGTACTTC	CAWSRLAGVAYEQYF